The source of this T cell receptor (beta chain) is a study of human thymus T cells. Findings of the study overall: Related research reported highly overlapping thymic repertoires among unrelated individuals. Blood and thymic repertoires both appeared biased in V and J gene usage.

The source of the thymus tissue was resections taken during corrective heart surgery. Finnish infants who were healthy and having corrective surgery for congenital heart defects made up the donors. A single count supports this clone. The antigen remains undetermined. The table came from immunoSEQ multiplex PCR; TCRdb's copy has only in-frame clones and leaves some out. The sample lists some 80,000 clones, 90% to 98% occurring once. The germline V gene has CDR1 MDHEN and CDR2 SYDVKM. The CDR3 consists of 17 residues. V dropped 6 bases and J dropped 4 bases, with 22 bases sitting between them. The sequenced material came from thymus tissue. This TCR came from a boy less than two years old with a congenital heart defect but otherwise immunologically healthy. The chain joins TRBV28 to TRBJ1-5; the D is unclear. DNA of the CDR3: TGTGCCAGCAGAGTGAGGTTGGCGCAGGTCTCAAATCAGCCCCAGCATTTT. This translates into CASRVRLAQVSNQPQHF. The full variable domain, its missing parts supplied by reference TRBV28 and TRBJ1-5, is DVKVTQSSRYLVKRTGEKVFLECVQDMDHENMFWYRQDPGLGLRLIYFSYDVKMKEKGDIPEGYSVSREKKERFSLILESASTNQTSMYLCASRVRLAQVSNQPQHFGDGTRLSIL.